The entry below gives a single TCR beta chain sequence along with its context. The data belong to a study of blood T cell repertoires in COVID-19. Data came from immunoSEQ multiplex PCR; TCRdb stores just in-frame clones and leaves some out. The data contain about 200,000 clones, approximately 86% of them singletons. V was pared by 3 bases and J by 0 bases, with 13 bases between. This CDR3 has 16 residues. Germline V gives CDR1 SGDLS, CDR2 YYNGEE. The gene calls are TRBV9 and TRBJ2-1; D perhaps matches TRBD2 (7 bases). The source of this sequence is a woman aged 25-40 years who had been exposed to COVID-19. Source material: PBMCs or T cells enriched from blood (not recorded which). CDR3 DNA sequence: TGTGCCAGCAGCGAGGGGGGGGACCCCTCCTACAATGAGCAGTTCTTC. Residues: CASSEGGDPSYNEQFF.